This T cell receptor (beta chain) was recovered during a study of blood T cell repertoires in COVID-19 (TCRdb year 2020). Describing the broader study: Collaborator samples came from the United States, Italy and Spain and covered acute and convalescent phases of COVID-19. The material from the prospective study consisted of cDNA or gDNA derived from T cells, B-cell-depleted T cells, or PBMCs. The dataset comprised deeply sampled blood TCRbeta repertoires from subjects exposed to, actively infected with, or recovered from COVID-19. The repertoires were released in a freely available public database meant as a resource for research on the immune response to SARS-CoV-2. The samples were drawn from the first 160 participants of the ongoing ImmuneRACE study and from some 1,300 subjects provided by 6 global collaborators. The sample metadata nearly always contained a de-identified subject ID, COVID-19 status, age in years and sex. Where available, HLA class I and class II types were taken from metadata supplied by the sample provider and were not determined by assay-based typing.

TCRbeta CDR3 regions were amplified from genomic DNA by means of the immunoSEQ Assay, a bias-controlled multiplex PCR. Per the source publication's procedure: The number of nucleated cells in each sample was estimated by amplification of reference gene primers within the assay. To quantify the absolute abundance of each unique TCRbeta CDR3 rearrangement, sequence reads were collapsed and filtered. Productive Simpson clonality was computed per sample as the square root of Simpson's diversity index over productive rearrangements. TCRdb's version of the immuneACCESS table is confined to in-frame rearrangements and falls short of the full clone set. An unresolved V gene accounts for under half of the shortfall where checked; the remainder is of unknown origin. Clone size and V and J calls were adopted from that table, with D and trimming inferred from the DNA. In all, the sample holds roughly 230,000 clones, and approximately 84% of those were seen once. The top ten clones comprise 7.9% of the sample.

Taken from cysteine to phenylalanine, the CDR3 has 16 residues. CDR3 DNA is the only sequence kept; it has 48 bases, read in frame from the first base. This clone appeared a few times. It has no known antigen specificity. Per-base qualities were not stored, and no clone one base away is much larger. Findings and caveats that apply to the study as a whole: The amount of clinical and demographic metadata varied by source and participant and was provided uncurated.

Whole blood was collected in K2EDTA tubes by collaborating institutions according to the institutions' own protocols. For TCRbeta analysis, collaborator samples were shipped as frozen whole blood, as isolated PBMCs, or as DNA extracted from either sample type. The TCR originated in a woman of 80 years or more with acute or convalescent COVID-19. Specimen: peripheral blood. The chain is assembled from TRBV21-1 and TRBJ2-3; the table's D call, TRBD2, has no DNA check behind it. TRBV21-1 corresponds to a pseudogene. CDR3 loop: CASSKARLADTDTQYF. The nucleotide sequence is TGTGCCAGCAGCAAAGCGCGGCTAGCGGACACAGATACGCAGTATTTT.